This TCR beta chain was identified during a study of T cells expressing NK-cell markers. Study-wide background: The study sequenced eight donors, seven HCMV-seropositive and one seronegative.

TCRdb reworked the 5' RACE reads into one entry per CDR3 protein, no DNA. The sample totals 440,000 or so distinct CDR3 sequences. CDR3 length: 15 amino acids. The germline gives CDR1 SGHTA, CDR2 FQGNSA. Sequencing was performed on blood T cells: a sorted CD56 or NKG2C T cell subset, CD4+ or CD8+ T cells, or bulk PBMC T cells (not recorded which). The chain combines TRBV7-2 with TRBJ2-2; the D call from TCRdb, TRBD2, cannot be confirmed without DNA. The receptor's source is a woman aged 18 to 75 in good health. The CDR3 protein is CASSLGTRRTGELFF.